Below, 16 T cell receptor beta chains from the same sample are listed, as sequenced in a study of radiation and T cells in renal cell carcinoma. Clones were sequenced by immunoSEQ multiplex PCR, and TCRdb holds only the in-frame ones, with some missing. The table includes more than 100,000 clones, 88% detected once. The time point is: blood 2 weeks post-SBRT. Treatment: 15 Gy SBRT to primary tumor, nephrectomy 4 weeks later. The sequenced sample was blood, obtained from a patient whose treatment included radiotherapy and nephrectomy. Receptor source: a woman in her 70s with renal cell carcinoma.

The chain combines TRBV7-2 with TRBJ1-6; TRBD1 matches 7 bases. The length of the CDR3 is 15 residues. J lost 7 bases, V lost 1 base, and 4 bases had no gene match. Germline V lookup: CDR1 SGHTA, CDR2 FQGNSA. The CDR3, as DNA: TGTGCCAGCAGCTTAGAGGGACAGTCGAATTCACCCCTCCACTTT. Protein product: CASSLEGQSNSPLHF.

The table lists this clone with a count of one. The gene calls are TRBV23-1 and TRBJ1-2; 7 nucleotides line up with TRBD1. TRBV23-1 is given ORF status, its function remaining uncertain. V gave up 8 bases and J gave up 7 bases; unmatched junction bases: 22. The CDR3 is made up of 17 amino acids. The CDR3: CASGPGQLFPQGSGYTF. For the CDR3, the DNA is TGCGCCAGCGGACCGGGACAGCTCTTCCCACAGGGTAGTGGCTACACCTTC.

V is TRBV9 and J is TRBJ2-1; 9 bases line up with TRBD1. The CDR3 totals 16 residues. Germline values: CDR1 SGDLS, CDR2 YYNGEE. After removal of 0 bases from V and 6 bases from J, the junction contained 7 bases not matched to a gene. DNA of the CDR3: TGTGCCAGCAGCGTAGTCTCGGGACAGGGAGGCAATGAGCAGTTCTTC. This codes for CASSVVSGQGGNEQFF.

The rearrangement joins TRBV6-1 to TRBJ2-7, with D perhaps matching TRBD1 (6 bases). CDR3 length equals 14 residues. Trimming shortened V by 6 bases and J by 0 bases, and 12 bases separated the two germline ends. Germline CDR1 reads MNHNS; CDR2 reads SASEGT. Here the CDR3 DNA reads TGTGCCAGCAGCCCACTGACAGGCTCCTACGAGCAGTACTTC. It specifies CASSPLTGSYEQYF.

CDR3 sequence: CASSAPGTGWYEQYF. CDR3 DNA: TGTGCCAGCAGTGCCCCCGGGACAGGGTGGTACGAGCAGTACTTC. The chain has TRBV28 and TRBJ2-7, with TRBD1 identical over 9 bases. This CDR3 contains 15 residues. The germline CDR1 and CDR2 sequences are MDHEN and SYDVKM. Trimming took 5 bases from V and 4 from J; bases not matched to a gene: 9. Filled out from reference TRBV28 and TRBJ2-7, the complete variable domain reads DVKVTQSSRYLVKRTGEKVFLECVQDMDHENMFWYRQDPGLGLRLIYFSYDVKMKEKGDIPEGYSVSREKKERFSLILESASTNQTSMYLCASSAPGTGWYEQYFGPGTRLTVT.

This chain uses TRBV11-3 with TRBJ1-1, with TRBD1 as a possible D gene (5 bases). The ends were cut back, 5 bases at V and 2 bases at J, with 12 bases in the middle. CDR3 length: 14 residues. Germline V gene lookup returns CDR1 SGHNT and CDR2 YENEEA. This CDR3 reads CASSPGGVNTEAFF. The CDR3, as DNA: TGTGCCAGCAGCCCCGGAGGGGTCAACACTGAAGCTTTCTTT.

The chain employs TRBV27 and TRBJ2-7; 7 positions match TRBD1. Germline CDR1 is MNHEY and CDR2 is SMNVEV (reference sequence). The CDR3 has 14 amino acids. J was trimmed by 3 bases and V by 2 bases; bases with no gene match: 4. CDR3 nucleotides: TGTGCCAGCAGTTTAGTTCGGGACAGCTACGAGCAGTACTTC. It is translated as CASSLVRDSYEQYF.

V and J are TRBV5-8 and TRBJ2-3; D possibly uses TRBD1 or TRBD2 (6 bases each). Trimming took 3 bases from V and 1 from J, leaving 15 bases between them. This CDR3 region has 16 residues. The germline gives CDR1 SGHTS, CDR2 YDEGEE. The CDR3 region has the DNA TGTGCCAGCAGCTCCCTGGGGGGCGCGGGCACAGATACGCAGTATTTT. Translation gives CASSSLGGAGTDTQYF.

This chain connects TRBV5-6 to TRBJ1-1; the D gene is possibly TRBD1 (5 bases). Trimming removed 3 bases from V and 1 base from J, with 7 bases in between. CDR1 and CDR2 (germline): SGHDT, YYEEEE. The CDR3 runs 13 residues. This CDR3 is CASSYGQNTEAFF. The CDR3 DNA follows: TGTGCCAGCAGCTACGGACAGAACACTGAAGCTTTCTTT. Full variable domain (outside the CDR3, taken from reference TRBV5-6 and TRBJ1-1): DAGVTQSPTHLIKTRGQQVTLRCSPKSGHDTVSWYQQALGQGPQFIFQYYEEEERQRGNFPDRFSGHQFPNYSSELNVNALLLGDSALYLCASSYGQNTEAFFGQGTRLTVV.

This clone appeared once. The chain recombines TRBV28 with TRBJ2-4; possible D gene TRBD2, 6 bases. There are 16 residues in the CDR3. Germline V CDR1 and CDR2: MDHEN, SYDVKM. V was shortened by 1 base and J by 3 bases, with 13 bases between the two germline ends. The CDR3 coding sequence is TGTGCCAGCAGTTTATCATACGGGGGATACAAAAACATTCAGTACTTC. Amino acid sequence: CASSLSYGGYKNIQYF.

This clone was observed once. The chain employs TRBV27 and TRBJ1-4; D gene uncertain. V was shortened by 6 bases and J by 0 bases, with 5 bases between the two germline ends. The CDR3 has 13 residues. Germline V gene data show CDR1 as MNHEY and CDR2 as SMNVEV (reference sequence). CDR3 sequence (DNA): TGTGCCAGCAGAAGCTCAACTAATGAAAAACTGTTTTTT. Residues: CASRSSTNEKLFF.

The J gene is TRBJ2-2, the V gene TRBV30; possible D gene TRBD2, 6 bases. The CDR3 has 15 residues. CDR1 and CDR2 from the germline V gene are GTSNPN and SVGIG (reference sequence). V was clipped by 0 bases and J by 1 base, with 9 bases between them. DNA of the CDR3: TGTGCCTGGAGTGTAGGTAGCGGGAACACCGGGGAGCTGTTTTTT. This translates into CAWSVGSGNTGELFF. Using reference TRBV30 and TRBJ2-2 for the parts outside the CDR3, the full variable domain is SQTIHQWPATLVQPVGSPLSLECTVEGTSNPNLYWYRQAAGRGLQLLFYSVGIGQISSEVPQNLSASRPQDRQFILSSKKLLLSDSGFYLCAWSVGSGNTGELFFGEGSRLTVL.

This sequence joins TRBV6-1 and TRBJ1-2, with 12 bases lining up with TRBD1. There are 14 residues in the CDR3. V was clipped by 8 bases and J by 8 bases; unmatched bases: 9. Germline V gene data show CDR1 as MNHNS and CDR2 as SASEGT. The DNA of the CDR3 is TGTGCCAGCCTTCGGGACAGGGGGCTAGGGGGCTACACCTTC. Its translation: CASLRDRGLGGYTF.

The chain joins TRBV10-3 to TRBJ2-7; D is perhaps TRBD2 (5 bases). The V end lost 7 bases, the J end lost 2 bases, and 12 bases lay between the germline ends. The CDR3 is 13 residues long. Germline assignment: CDR1 ENHRY and CDR2 SYGVKD. The CDR3 nucleotides are TGTGCCATCAACGGAGGCCTAACCTACGAGCAGTACTTC. Translated, it gives CAINGGLTYEQYF.

V gene TRBV5-8 combines with J gene TRBJ1-3; no firm D call. The ends were cut back, 1 base at V and 0 bases at J, with 8 bases in the middle. Germline-derived CDR1 and CDR2 are SGHTS and YDEGEE. This CDR3 is 15 amino acids long. In nucleotides, the CDR3 is TGTGCCAGCAGCTTGTCACGCAACTCTGGAAACACCATATATTTT. Translation: CASSLSRNSGNTIYF.

The chain combines TRBV6-5 with TRBJ2-7; 7 bases are a match to TRBD1. There are 15 residues in the CDR3. CDR1 is MNHEY, CDR2 SVGAGI, per germline. The V segment lost 0 bases and the J segment 4 bases; nucleotides outside the gene matches: 6. The CDR3 DNA reads TGTGCCAGCAGTTACTCGAGGGACAGAGATTACGAGCAGTACTTC. It encodes CASSYSRDRDYEQYF.